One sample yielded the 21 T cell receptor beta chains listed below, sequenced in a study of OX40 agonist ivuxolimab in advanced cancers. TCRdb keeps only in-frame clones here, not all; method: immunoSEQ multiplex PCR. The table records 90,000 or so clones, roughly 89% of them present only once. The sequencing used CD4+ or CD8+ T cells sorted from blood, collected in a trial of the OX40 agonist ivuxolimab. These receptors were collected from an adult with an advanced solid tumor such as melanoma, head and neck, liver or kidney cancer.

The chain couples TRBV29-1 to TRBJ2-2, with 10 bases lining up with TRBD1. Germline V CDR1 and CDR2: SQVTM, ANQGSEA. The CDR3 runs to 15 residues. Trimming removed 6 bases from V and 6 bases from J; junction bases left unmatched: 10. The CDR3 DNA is TGCAGCGTATCCATCTGGGACAGGGGAGCCGGGGAGCTGTTTTTT. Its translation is CSVSIWDRGAGELFF.

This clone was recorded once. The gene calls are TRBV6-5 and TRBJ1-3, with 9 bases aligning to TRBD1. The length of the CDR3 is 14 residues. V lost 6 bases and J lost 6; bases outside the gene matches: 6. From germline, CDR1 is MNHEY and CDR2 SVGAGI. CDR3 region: CASRTGTGTNTIYF. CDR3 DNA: TGTGCCAGCAGGACCGGGACAGGGACAAACACCATATATTTT.

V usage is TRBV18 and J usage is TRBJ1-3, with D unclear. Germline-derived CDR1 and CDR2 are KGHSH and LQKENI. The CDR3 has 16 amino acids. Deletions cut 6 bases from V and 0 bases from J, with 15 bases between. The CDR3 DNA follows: TGTGCCAGCTCGAGGGTTCTCTCACTCTCTGGAAACACCATATATTTT. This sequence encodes CASSRVLSLSGNTIYF.

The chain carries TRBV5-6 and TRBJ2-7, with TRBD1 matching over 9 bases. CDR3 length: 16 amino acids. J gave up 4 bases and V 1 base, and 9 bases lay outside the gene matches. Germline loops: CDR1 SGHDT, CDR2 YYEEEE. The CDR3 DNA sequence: TGTGCCAGCAGCTTGTTGCGGACAGGGGAGCGGTACGAGCAGTACTTC. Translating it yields CASSLLRTGERYEQYF.

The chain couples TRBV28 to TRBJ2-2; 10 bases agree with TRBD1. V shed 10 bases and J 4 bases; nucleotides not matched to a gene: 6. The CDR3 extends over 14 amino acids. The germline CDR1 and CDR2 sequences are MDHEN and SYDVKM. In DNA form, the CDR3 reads TGTGCCACCTACGGGACAGGGGCCACCGGGGAGCTGTTTTTT. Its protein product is CATYGTGATGELFF.

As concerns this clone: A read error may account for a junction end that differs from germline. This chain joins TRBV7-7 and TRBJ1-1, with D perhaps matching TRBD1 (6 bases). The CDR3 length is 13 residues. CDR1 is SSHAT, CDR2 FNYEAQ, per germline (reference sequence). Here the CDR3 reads CASSRRQDTEAFF. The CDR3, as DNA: TGTGCTAGCAGCCGCAGACAGGACACTGAAGCTTTCTTT.

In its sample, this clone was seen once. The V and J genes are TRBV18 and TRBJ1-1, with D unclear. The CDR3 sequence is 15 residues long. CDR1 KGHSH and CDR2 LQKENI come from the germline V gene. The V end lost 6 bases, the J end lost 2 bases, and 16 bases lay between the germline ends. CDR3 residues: CASSAGWGVNTEAFF. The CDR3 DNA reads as TGTGCCAGCTCGGCGGGGTGGGGAGTTAACACTGAAGCTTTCTTT.

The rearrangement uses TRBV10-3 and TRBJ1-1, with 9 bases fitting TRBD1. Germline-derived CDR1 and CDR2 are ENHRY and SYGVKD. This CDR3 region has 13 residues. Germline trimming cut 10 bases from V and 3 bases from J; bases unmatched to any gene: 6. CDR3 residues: CATGQGSDTEAFF. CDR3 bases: TGTGCCACCGGACAGGGGTCGGACACTGAAGCTTTCTTT.

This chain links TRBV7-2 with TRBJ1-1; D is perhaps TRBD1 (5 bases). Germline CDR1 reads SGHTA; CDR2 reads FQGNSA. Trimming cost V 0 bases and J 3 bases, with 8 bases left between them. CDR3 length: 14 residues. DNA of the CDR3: TGTGCCAGCAGCTTAGCGGGGGGGTACACTGAAGCTTTCTTT. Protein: CASSLAGGYTEAFF.

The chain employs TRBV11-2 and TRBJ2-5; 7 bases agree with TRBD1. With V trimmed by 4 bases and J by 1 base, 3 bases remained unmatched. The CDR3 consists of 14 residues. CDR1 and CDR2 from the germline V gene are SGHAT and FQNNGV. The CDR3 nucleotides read TGTGCCAGCAGCTACAACAGGGGCCAAGAGACCCAGTACTTC. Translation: CASSYNRGQETQYF.

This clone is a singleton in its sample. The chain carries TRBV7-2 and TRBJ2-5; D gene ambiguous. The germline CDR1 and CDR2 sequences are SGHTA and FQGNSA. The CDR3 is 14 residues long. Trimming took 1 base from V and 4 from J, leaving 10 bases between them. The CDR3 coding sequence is TGTGCCAGCAGCTTAGGTCAGGTTGGAGAGACCCAGTACTTC. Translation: CASSLGQVGETQYF. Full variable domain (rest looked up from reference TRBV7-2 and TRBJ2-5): GAGVSQSPSNKVTEKGKDVELRCDPISGHTALYWYRQSLGQGLEFLIYFQGNSAPDKSGLPSDRFSAERTGGSVSTLTIQRTQQEDSAVYLCASSLGQVGETQYFGPGTRLLVL.

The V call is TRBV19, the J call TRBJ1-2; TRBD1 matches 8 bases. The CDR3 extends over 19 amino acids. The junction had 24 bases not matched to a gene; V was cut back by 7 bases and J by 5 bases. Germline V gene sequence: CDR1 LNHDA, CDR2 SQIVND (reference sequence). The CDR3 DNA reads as TGTGCCAGTACTCCTGGGTCCGGACAGGGTCTCATTATGCGGTATGGCTACACCTTC. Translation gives CASTPGSGQGLIMRYGYTF.

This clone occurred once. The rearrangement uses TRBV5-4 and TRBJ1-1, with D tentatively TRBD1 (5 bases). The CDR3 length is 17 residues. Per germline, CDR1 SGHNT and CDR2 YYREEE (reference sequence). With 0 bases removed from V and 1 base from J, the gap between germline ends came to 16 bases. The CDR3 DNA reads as TGTGCCAGCAGCTTGGATGGGTCGGGACGGACGAACACTGAAGCTTTCTTT. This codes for CASSLDGSGRTNTEAFF.

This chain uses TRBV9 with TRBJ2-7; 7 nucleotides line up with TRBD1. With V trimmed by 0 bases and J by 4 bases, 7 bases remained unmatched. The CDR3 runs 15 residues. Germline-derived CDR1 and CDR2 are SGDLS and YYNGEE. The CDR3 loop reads CASSVATTGEYEQYF. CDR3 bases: TGTGCCAGCAGCGTAGCTACAACAGGGGAGTACGAGCAGTACTTC.

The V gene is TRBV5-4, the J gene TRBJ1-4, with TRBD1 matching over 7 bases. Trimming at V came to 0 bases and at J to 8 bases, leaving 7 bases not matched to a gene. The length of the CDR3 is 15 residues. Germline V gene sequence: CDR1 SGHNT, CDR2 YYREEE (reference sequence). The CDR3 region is CASSLAARGTEKLFF. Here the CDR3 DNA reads TGTGCCAGCAGCTTGGCCGCCAGGGGGACGGAAAAACTGTTTTTT.

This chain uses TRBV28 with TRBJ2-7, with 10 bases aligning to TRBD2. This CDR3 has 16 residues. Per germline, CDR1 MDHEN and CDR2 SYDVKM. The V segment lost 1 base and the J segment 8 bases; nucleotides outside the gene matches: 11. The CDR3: CASSLFSGRSGKKQYF. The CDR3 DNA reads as TGTGCCAGCAGTTTATTTAGCGGGAGGTCGGGTAAGAAGCAGTACTTC. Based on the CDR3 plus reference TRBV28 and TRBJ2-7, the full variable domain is DVKVTQSSRYLVKRTGEKVFLECVQDMDHENMFWYRQDPGLGLRLIYFSYDVKMKEKGDIPEGYSVSREKKERFSLILESASTNQTSMYLCASSLFSGRSGKKQYFGPGTRLTVT.

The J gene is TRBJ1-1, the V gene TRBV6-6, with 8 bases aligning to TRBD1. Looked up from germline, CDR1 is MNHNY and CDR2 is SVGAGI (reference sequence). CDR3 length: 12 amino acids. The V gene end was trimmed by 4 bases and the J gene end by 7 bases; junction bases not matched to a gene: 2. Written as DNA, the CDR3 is TGTGCCAGCAGTTCCGGACAGGGTGAAGCTTTCTTT. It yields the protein CASSSGQGEAFF.

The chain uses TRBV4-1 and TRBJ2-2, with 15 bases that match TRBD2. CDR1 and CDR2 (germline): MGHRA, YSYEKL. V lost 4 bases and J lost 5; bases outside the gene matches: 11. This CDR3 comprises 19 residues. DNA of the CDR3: TGCGCCAGCAGCCCTTGGACTAGCGGGAGGGCCGCGGGGACCGGGGAGCTGTTTTTT. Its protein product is CASSPWTSGRAAGTGELFF.

The CDR3 nucleotides are TGCGCCAGCAGCCCGCTGCCGGGACAGGGGTTCGGCGGGGAGCTGTTTTTT. The encoded protein is CASSPLPGQGFGGELFF. The rearrangement uses TRBV5-1 and TRBJ2-2; 10 bases align to TRBD1. V shed 4 bases and J 7 bases; nucleotides not matched to a gene: 13. Germline-derived CDR1 and CDR2 are SGHRS and YFSETQ. The CDR3 consists of 17 residues. The full variable domain, in which reference TRBV5-1 and TRBJ2-2 provide the parts outside the CDR3, is KAGVTQTPRYLIKTRGQQVTLSCSPISGHRSVSWYQQTPGQGLQFLFEYFSETQRNKGNFPGRFSGRQFSNSRSEMNVSTLELGDSALYLCASSPLPGQGFGGELFFGEGSRLTVL.

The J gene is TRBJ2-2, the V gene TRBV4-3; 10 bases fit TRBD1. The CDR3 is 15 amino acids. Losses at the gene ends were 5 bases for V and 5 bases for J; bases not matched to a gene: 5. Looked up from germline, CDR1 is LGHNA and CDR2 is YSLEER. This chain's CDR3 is CASSDGTGVTGELFF. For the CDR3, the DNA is TGCGCCAGCAGCGACGGGACAGGGGTTACCGGGGAGCTGTTTTTT.

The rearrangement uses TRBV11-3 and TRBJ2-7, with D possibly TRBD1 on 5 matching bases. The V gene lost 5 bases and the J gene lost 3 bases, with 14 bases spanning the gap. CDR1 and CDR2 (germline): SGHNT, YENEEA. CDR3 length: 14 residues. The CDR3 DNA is TGTGCCAGCAGCCCTTTCGACAGAAGCTACGAGCAGTACTTC. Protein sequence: CASSPFDRSYEQYF.